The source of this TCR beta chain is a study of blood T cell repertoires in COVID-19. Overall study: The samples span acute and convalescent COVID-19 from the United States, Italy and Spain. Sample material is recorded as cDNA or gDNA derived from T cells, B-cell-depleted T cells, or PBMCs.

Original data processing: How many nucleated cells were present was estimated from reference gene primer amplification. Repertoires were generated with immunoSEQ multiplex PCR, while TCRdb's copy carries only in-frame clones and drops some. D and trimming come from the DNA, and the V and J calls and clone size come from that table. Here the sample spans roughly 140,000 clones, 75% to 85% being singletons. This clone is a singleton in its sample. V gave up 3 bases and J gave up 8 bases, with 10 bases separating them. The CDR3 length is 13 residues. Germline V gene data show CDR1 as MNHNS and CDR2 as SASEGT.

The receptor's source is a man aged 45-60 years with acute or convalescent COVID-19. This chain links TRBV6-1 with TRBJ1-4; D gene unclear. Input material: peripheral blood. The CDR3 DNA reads TGTGCCAGCAGTGACCTAGGGAGGGAAAAACTGTTTTTT. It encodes CASSDLGREKLFF.